A selection of T cell receptor beta chains follows, all from one sample in a study of CD8 T cells in Susac syndrome. TCRdb recomputed calls from the immunoSEQ multiplex PCR reads with MiXCR, one row per CDR3 protein. The profile shows roughly 120,000 distinct CDR3 sequences, more than 90% of them singletons. Sequencing was done on a sample of CD4+ T cells from PBMCs. These receptors were taken from a human donor in good health. Each CDR3 is given with its conserved first and last residue. D genes are given only for firm matches. Clone size is not always given. Where it is, it says once, few, many or a class for expanded clones.

TRBD1,-,TRBV29-1,TRBJ1-5,CSVGGGQGRDQPQHF,TGCAGCGTTGGTGGGGGACAGGGTAGGGATCAGCCCCAGCATTTT
TRBD1,once,TRBV20-1,TRBJ2-1,CSASRIAGGRQFF,TGCAGTGCTAGCCGAATAGCAGGGGGCCGGCAGTTCTTC
TRBD1,-,TRBV12-3/TRBV12-4,TRBJ2-7,CASSYRGLPYEQYF,TGTGCCAGCAGTTACAGGGGCCTTCCCTACGAGCAGTACTTC
TRBD1,-,TRBV3-1,TRBJ1-1,CASSQMGQPNTEAFF,TGTGCCAGCAGCCAGATGGGACAGCCGAACACTGAAGCTTTCTTT
-,-,TRBV19,TRBJ2-2,CASSSQGRVTGELFF,TGTGCCAGTAGTAGTCAGGGGAGGGTCACCGGGGAGCTGTTTTTT
TRBD1,-,TRBV12-3/TRBV12-4,TRBJ2-3,CASSSQGQVAGDTQYF,TGTGCCAGCAGTTCCCAGGGACAGGTAGCTGGAGATACGCAGTATTTT
-,-,TRBV7-2,TRBJ1-5,CASSPSGDQPQHF,TGTGCCAGCAGCCCTTCCGGGGATCAGCCCCAGCATTTT
TRBD1,-,TRBV20-1,TRBJ2-7,CSAPRTGEHEQYF,TGCAGTGCGCCGCGCACAGGGGAACACGAGCAGTACTTC
TRBD2,-,TRBV25-1,TRBJ2-7,CAPQTSGSYEQYF,TGTGCCCCTCAGACTAGCGGATCCTACGAGCAGTACTTC
TRBD1,-,TRBV6-5,TRBJ2-5,CASSYGWDRGPSETQYF,TGTGCCAGCAGTTACGGTTGGGACAGGGGTCCTTCAGAGACCCAGTACTTC
TRBD1,once,TRBV6-1,TRBJ2-4,CASKAVQGPGYF,TGTGCCAGCAAAGCAGTACAGGGGCCCGGGTACTTC
-,-,TRBV5-1,TRBJ2-5,CASSLGREKETQYF,TGCGCCAGCAGCTTGGGGCGTGAGAAAGAGACCCAGTACTTC
-,-,TRBV29-1,TRBJ2-3,CSVDGTPKPSTSTDTQYF,TGCAGCGTTGATGGGACTCCAAAACCCTCTACTAGCACAGATACGCAGTATTTT
-,-,TRBV20-1,TRBJ1-1,CSAFKGGMNTEAFF,TGCAGTGCCTTTAAGGGGGGTATGAACACTGAAGCTTTCTTT
TRBD1,few,TRBV7-2,TRBJ2-5,CASSLRTGQETQYF,TGTGCCAGCAGCCTGAGGACAGGTCAAGAGACCCAGTACTTC
-,-,TRBV25-1,TRBJ2-1,CASSDRRVVYNEQFF,TGTGCCAGCAGTGACCGGAGAGTCGTCTACAATGAGCAGTTCTTC
TRBD1,-,TRBV20-1,TRBJ2-7,CSAATGPTYEQYF,TGCAGTGCCGCGACAGGGCCCACCTACGAGCAGTACTTC
TRBD1,-,TRBV28,TRBJ1-5,CASMGQGFGNQPQHF,TGTGCCAGCATGGGACAGGGATTTGGCAATCAGCCCCAGCATTTT
TRBD2,-,TRBV7-2,TRBJ2-2,CASSLGGFGLVEWELFF,TGTGCCAGCAGCTTAGGGGGGTTCGGACTAGTTGAGTGGGAGCTGTTTTTT
-,-,TRBV6-5,TRBJ2-3,CASSYSPEGGSTSTDTQYF,TGTGCCAGCAGTTACTCCCCGGAGGGCGGAAGTACTAGCACAGATACGCAGTATTTT
-,-,TRBV5-1,TRBJ2-5,CASSLVGSGAAEQETQYF,TGCGCCAGCAGCTTGGTGGGGTCGGGGGCCGCGGAGCAAGAGACCCAGTACTTC
TRBD2,-,TRBV5-8,TRBJ2-1,CASSSGTSGRAFRAEQFF,TGTGCCAGCAGCTCCGGGACTAGCGGGAGGGCGTTTCGAGCTGAGCAGTTCTTC
TRBD2,-,TRBV30,TRBJ2-1,CAWSGGGNNEQFF,TGTGCCTGGAGTGGGGGGGGTAACAATGAGCAGTTCTTC
-,-,TRBV7-2,TRBJ2-1,CASSPRPSREGEQFF,TGTGCCAGCAGCCCCAGACCCTCTAGAGAGGGTGAGCAGTTCTTC
TRBD2,-,TRBV2,TRBJ2-3,CASSELMGGDTQYF,TGTGCCAGCAGTGAATTAATGGGGGGGGATACGCAGTATTTT
TRBD1,-,TRBV12-5,TRBJ2-5,CASGIGTDGETQYF,TGTGCTAGTGGCATCGGGACAGACGGGGAGACCCAGTACTTC
-,once,TRBV12-3/TRBV12-4,TRBJ1-1,CASSSLDKNTEAFF,TGTGCCAGCAGTTCCCTGGACAAGAACACTGAAGCTTTCTTT
TRBD1,-,TRBV29-1,TRBJ1-1,CSTGQGDTEAFF,TGCAGCACCGGACAGGGGGACACTGAAGCTTTCTTT
TRBD2,-,TRBV3-1,TRBJ2-1,CASSLIPPIAGAYNEQFF,TGTGCCAGCAGCTTGATCCCCCCCATAGCGGGAGCCTACAATGAGCAGTTCTTC
-,-,TRBV29-1,TRBJ2-5,CSVPLGNF,TGCAGCGTGCCCCTAGGGAACTTC
TRBD1,-,TRBV19,TRBJ1-1,CASKTGDSRKAFF,TGTGCCAGTAAAACGGGGGACAGTCGAAAAGCTTTCTTT
-,few,TRBV6-5,TRBJ1-2,CASSDSYGYTF,TGTGCCAGCAGTGACAGCTATGGCTACACCTTC
-,few,TRBV29-1,TRBJ1-2,CSAQGLVYGYTF,TGCAGCGCCCAGGGTTTGGTCTATGGCTACACCTTC
-,-,TRBV5-5,TRBJ2-3,CASSLGPTRGITDTQYF,TGTGCCAGCAGCTTGGGCCCCACAAGGGGGATCACAGATACGCAGTATTTT
-,once,TRBV7-2,TRBJ2-7,CASSPRSGGSTYEQYF,TGTGCCAGCAGCCCACGTTCGGGCGGAAGCACCTACGAGCAGTACTTC
TRBD1,-,TRBV9,TRBJ1-2,CASSVGTGLNYGYTF,TGTGCCAGCAGCGTCGGGACAGGGCTCAACTATGGCTACACCTTC
TRBD1,-,TRBV29-1,TRBJ1-1,CSVQTGSGTEAFF,TGCAGCGTTCAGACAGGGTCAGGCACTGAAGCTTTCTTT
-,-,TRBV7-9,TRBJ1-4,CASSANRATNKKLFF,TGTGCCAGCAGCGCAAACAGGGCAACTAATAAAAAACTGTTTTTT
-,-,TRBV6-6,TRBJ1-1,CASSYTAGNTEAFF,TGTGCCAGCAGTTACACGGCCGGGAACACTGAAGCTTTCTTT
-,-,TRBV7-9,TRBJ2-1,CASILAGSYNEQFF,TGTGCCAGCATCCTAGCCGGGAGCTACAATGAGCAGTTCTTC
-,-,TRBV5-4,TRBJ2-1,CASSLHRESYNEQFF,TGTGCCAGCAGCCTTCACCGGGAGTCCTACAATGAGCAGTTCTTC
TRBD2,-,TRBV30,TRBJ2-4,CAYSPSGTKNIQYF,TGTGCCTATTCCCCTAGCGGGACCAAAAACATTCAGTACTTC
TRBD1,-,TRBV12-3/TRBV12-4,TRBJ1-2,CASRAAQGAHSYGYTF,TGTGCCAGCAGAGCCGCCCAGGGGGCGCATAGCTATGGCTACACCTTC
-,-,TRBV7-8,TRBJ1-3,CASSLTGGTIYF,TGTGCCAGCAGCTTAACGGGGGGCACCATATATTTT
-,-,TRBV27,TRBJ2-7,CASSPSLTTGKRYF,TGTGCCAGCAGTCCTAGCCTTACAACAGGGAAGCGGTACTTC
TRBD2,-,TRBV5-1,TRBJ2-1,CASSLAPGGDPNEQFF,TGCGCCAGCAGCTTGGCCCCGGGAGGGGATCCGAATGAGCAGTTCTTC
-,-,TRBV6-5,TRBJ2-7,CASSYQTGETYEQYF,TGTGCCAGCAGTTACCAAACGGGAGAAACCTACGAGCAGTACTTC
-,-,TRBV25-1,TRBJ2-3,CASAGQGVADTQYF,TGTGCCAGCGCGGGGCAGGGGGTTGCAGATACGCAGTATTTT
TRBD2,-,TRBV6-2/TRBV6-3,TRBJ2-7,CASSRLAGVSYEQYF,TGTGCCAGCAGCCGACTAGCGGGAGTCTCCTACGAGCAGTACTTC